These 10 T cell receptor beta chains came from one sample sequenced in a study of early T cells in non-severe SARS-CoV-2 infection. TCRdb reprocessed the 5' RACE reads via MiXCR and lists one record per CDR3 protein. This repertoire shows about 110,000 distinct CDR3 sequences, 9.5% to 13% found once; its top ten account for approximately 3.1%. The sequencing sample was made of whole blood. The receptors were sampled from an adult who was a healthcare worker with PCR-confirmed SARS-CoV-2 infection or an uninfected control (not recorded which).

This clonotype came up many times. The CDR3 nucleotides read TGTGCCAGCAGGGTCACAGCGGACTCTGGGGCCAACGTCCTGACTTTC. It translates to CASRVTADSGANVLTF. The rearrangement uses TRBV9 and TRBJ2-6; possible D gene TRBD2, 5 bases. CDR1 is SGDLS, CDR2 YYNGEE, per germline. Trimming left V 5 bases short and J 0 bases short, with 12 bases between. There are 16 residues in the CDR3.

Only a few counts were recorded for this clonotype. The genes are TRBV2 and TRBJ2-2; D is possibly TRBD2 (5 bases). Germline lookup yields CDR1 SNHLY and CDR2 FYNNEI. Trimming removed 5 bases at V and 2 bases at J, with 15 bases between. The CDR3 is 16 amino acids. The CDR3 DNA sequence: TGTGCCAGCAGTATTTCCGGGATCCTAAACACCGGGGAGCTGTTTTTT. It is translated as CASSISGILNTGELFF.

Only a few counts were recorded for this clonotype. This chain joins TRBV10-3 and TRBJ2-7; no reliable D call. Germline loops: CDR1 ENHRY, CDR2 SYGVKD. V was clipped by 10 bases and J by 5 bases, with 12 bases between them. CDR3 size: 11 residues. The CDR3 DNA is TGTGCCACAGAGGACGGGCACGAGCAGTACTTC. This translates into CATEDGHEQYF.

This clonotype was counted only a few times. V gene TRBV11-2 combines with J gene TRBJ2-3; D call uncertain. This CDR3 spans 16 amino acids. Germline loops: CDR1 SGHAT, CDR2 FQNNGV. V lost 5 bases, J lost 3 bases, and 18 bases lay in between. The CDR3 DNA sequence: TGTGCCAGCAGCCTCCACTTGACGGCTCCAACAGATACGCAGTATTTT. Its translation: CASSLHLTAPTDTQYF. The variable domain in full, completed from reference TRBV11-2 and TRBJ2-3, reads EAGVAQSPRYKIIEKRQSVAFWCNPISGHATLYWYQQILGQGPKLLIQFQNNGVVDDSQLPKDRFSAERLKGVDSTLKIQPAKLEDSAVYLCASSLHLTAPTDTQYFGPGTRLTVL.

This chain uses TRBV29-1 with TRBJ2-5; unclear D gene. V shed 5 bases and J shed 1 base, with 8 bases lying between them. The germline CDR1 and CDR2 sequences are SQVTM and ANQGSEA. The CDR3 runs 12 residues. DNA of the CDR3: TGCAGCGTTCGCCCGATCCAAGAGACCCAGTACTTC. This sequence encodes CSVRPIQETQYF.

In this sample, this clonotype turned up a few times. This chain uses TRBV15 with TRBJ2-7; 7 nucleotides align to TRBD2. The germline CDR1 and CDR2 sequences are LNHNV and YYDKDF (reference sequence). Trimming removed 6 bases from V and 2 bases from J; junction bases left unmatched: 7. There are 14 residues in the CDR3. Here the CDR3 DNA reads TGTGCCACCAGAGATGGGGGGGGACCCTACGAGCAGTACTTC. The encoded protein is CATRDGGGPYEQYF.

The genes are TRBV7-6 and TRBJ1-1; D may be TRBD1 (6 bases). This CDR3 has 15 residues. Germline CDR1 SGHVS, CDR2 FNYEAQ. The V gene lost 3 bases and the J gene lost 0 bases, with 11 bases spanning the gap. DNA of the CDR3: TGTGCCAGCAGCTTTAGCGCAGGGGTGAACACTGAAGCTTTCTTT. Translating gives CASSFSAGVNTEAFF. Complete variable domain (other parts from reference TRBV7-6 and TRBJ1-1): GAGVSQSPRYKVTKRGQDVALRCDPISGHVSLYWYRQALGQGPEFLTYFNYEAQQDKSGLPNDRFSAERPEGSISTLTIQRTEQRDSAMYRCASSFSAGVNTEAFFGQGTRLTVV.

There are a few counts of this clonotype. The V gene is TRBV7-3, the J gene TRBJ2-5; 7 nucleotides align to TRBD1. The V segment lost 5 bases and the J segment 4 bases; nucleotides outside the gene matches: 4. The CDR3 contains 13 residues. From germline, CDR1 is SGHTA and CDR2 FQGTGA. In DNA form, the CDR3 reads TGTGCCAGCAGCCAGAGGGGGCGAGAGACCCAGTACTTC. Its translation: CASSQRGRETQYF.

The gene calls are TRBV3-1 and TRBJ1-1, with TRBD1 matching over 8 bases. Trimming took 3 bases from V and 6 from J; bases not matched to a gene: 3. Per germline, CDR1 LGHDT and CDR2 YNNKEL (reference sequence). The CDR3 is 13 amino acids. The CDR3 nucleotides are TGTGCCAGCAGCCACGCGACAGGGGCTGAAGCTTTCTTT. It yields the protein CASSHATGAEAFF.

This clonotype is medium-sized (0.01 to 0.1%) in the sample. The chain is built from TRBV7-6 and TRBJ2-3; TRBD2 matches 10 bases. CDR1 and CDR2 (germline): SGHVS, FNYEAQ. The CDR3 contains 17 residues. V was pared by 1 base and J by 3 bases, with 7 bases of the junction left unmatched. The CDR3 DNA reads as TGTGCCAGCAGCTTAGTACCCAGCGGGGGGGGAACAGATACGCAGTATTTT. Its translation is CASSLVPSGGGTDTQYF.